This is a list of T cell receptor beta chains from one sample in a study of cytomegalovirus exposure and HLA in healthy donors. The table came from immunoSEQ multiplex PCR; TCRdb's copy has only in-frame clones and leaves some out. Of around 120,000 clones listed, 15% are singletons. Sequencing was done on a sample of PBMCs. Receptors were obtained from a woman between 18 and 29 years old in good health and CMV-seronegative. Both conserved end residues are part of each CDR3. Each record gives: D gene, J gene, V gene, clone size, CDR3 DNA, CDR3 protein. D genes are given only for firm matches. The size of a clone is reported for some rows only, either as once, few or many, or as a class for expanded clones.

-	TRBJ2-6	TRBV14	-	TGTGCCAGCAGCGGGGGACTGTCTCTCACCTCTGGGGCCAACGTCCTGACTTTC	CASSGGLSLTSGANVLTF
TRBD2	TRBJ2-3	TRBV6-1	few	TGTGCCAGCAGTGCGGGACTAGTGACAGATACGCAGTATTTT	CASSAGLVTDTQYF
-	TRBJ2-5	TRBV27	few	TGTGCCAGCACCTTAAAACGGGGAGAGACCCAGTACTTC	CASTLKRGETQYF
-	TRBJ1-3	TRBV5-1	-	TGCGCCAGCAGTTATGGAAACACCATATATTTT	CASSYGNTIYF
-	TRBJ2-5	TRBV5-1	-	TGCGCCAGCAGCTTGATGGGCGCTCAAGAGACCCAGTACTTC	CASSLMGAQETQYF
-	TRBJ1-5	TRBV28	-	TGTGCCAGCACCCTTGCGGGGGAGACCGGCAATCAGCCCCAGCATTTT	CASTLAGETGNQPQHF
TRBD2	TRBJ2-1	TRBV29-1	few	TGCAGCGTTGATGAAGCGGGAGGGCCTCAGCGGAATGAGCAGTTCTTC	CSVDEAGGPQRNEQFF
-	TRBJ2-7	TRBV2	few	TGTGCCAGCAACCCCGGGACAATCTCCTACGAGCAGTACTTC	CASNPGTISYEQYF
-	TRBJ1-2	TRBV10-3	-	TGTGCCATCAGGGGCCCCGACGAAGATGGCTACACCTTC	CAIRGPDEDGYTF
-	TRBJ2-5	TRBV29-1	few	TGCAGCGCTCTCCTTACAGGATGGGAGACCCAGTACTTC	CSALLTGWETQYF
-	TRBJ1-5	TRBV28	few	TGTGCCAGCAGTCCTTACAGGGTAAGCAATCAGCCCCAGCATTTT	CASSPYRVSNQPQHF
-	TRBJ1-1	TRBV5-4	-	TGTGCCAGCAGCTCAATGGACTCGAACACTGAAGCTTTCTTT	CASSSMDSNTEAFF
-	TRBJ1-2	TRBV9	few	TGTGCCAGCAGCGTAGAACGGGGTAACTATGGCTACACCTTC	CASSVERGNYGYTF
TRBD2	TRBJ2-1	TRBV14	few	TGTGCCAGCAGCCAAGAGGCTAGCGGGAGATTAGGGGAGCAGTTCTTC	CASSQEASGRLGEQFF
TRBD2	TRBJ2-1	TRBV19	few	TGTGCCAGTAGCCCCTTAGCGGGGGAAAATGAGCAGTTCTTC	CASSPLAGENEQFF
-	TRBJ2-2	TRBV19	few	TGTGCCAGTAGGTACTTCTCGAACACCGGGGAGCTGTTTTTT	CASRYFSNTGELFF
TRBD2	TRBJ2-5	TRBV7-3	-	TGTGCCAGCAGCCCTAGCGGGGGTCAGACCCAGTACTTC	CASSPSGGQTQYF
-	TRBJ2-5	TRBV21-1	-	TGTGCCAGCAGCGCCGGTCCCGGGACTAGCGGGATAGAGGAGACCCAGTACTTC	CASSAGPGTSGIEETQYF
-	TRBJ2-5	TRBV30	few	TGTGCCTGGAAGAGTCCGCGGGGGCCCGACCAGTACTTC	CAWKSPRGPDQYF
-	TRBJ1-1	TRBV6-1	-	TGTGCCAGCAGTGAAGCGGGTATGGGCGTTGTAGCTTTCTTT	CASSEAGMGVVAFF
TRBD2	TRBJ2-3	TRBV4-3	few	TGCGCCAGCAGCCCGGGACTAGCGGGGGGGCCGGGCACAGATACGCAGTATTTT	CASSPGLAGGPGTDTQYF
-	TRBJ2-3	TRBV5-4	few	TGTGCCAGCAGCTTGGGGCAGGGAATCACAGATACGCAGTATTTT	CASSLGQGITDTQYF
-	TRBJ2-1	TRBV29-1	once	TGCAGCGTTGTGGGGATACAGGGTCCGGCACCCTACAATGAGCAGTTCTTC	CSVVGIQGPAPYNEQFF
-	TRBJ2-5	TRBV2	-	TGTGCCAGCGGGTGGGAGTGGGGTGGGGAGACCCAGTACTTC	CASGWEWGGETQYF
TRBD2	TRBJ2-1	TRBV7-8	-	TGTGCCAGCAGCTTAGATTACCGGACTAGTGAAGAGCAGTTCTTC	CASSLDYRTSEEQFF
-	TRBJ1-2	TRBV28	few	TGTGCCAGCAGAAAGCGGAGGGGAAAGAATGGCTACACCTTC	CASRKRRGKNGYTF
-	TRBJ1-1	TRBV2	few	TGTACCAGCATTAAGGAGGGCCCGGGTTATCCGAACACTGAAGCTTTCTTT	CTSIKEGPGYPNTEAFF
-	TRBJ2-7	TRBV10-3	-	TGTGCCATCAGTGAAAGACAGCCCTACGAGCAGTACTTC	CAISERQPYEQYF
TRBD1	TRBJ2-2	TRBV9	few	TGTGCCAGCAGCGCCCTTTTGGGGACAGGGGACACCGGGGAGCTGTTTTTT	CASSALLGTGDTGELFF
-	TRBJ1-3	TRBV30	few	TGTGCCTGGAGTTCCGGGACTGCTGGAAACACCATATATTTT	CAWSSGTAGNTIYF
-	TRBJ2-7	TRBV7-2	few	TGTGCCAGCAGCTTAGTATCAGGGGGGTACGAGCAGTACTTC	CASSLVSGGYEQYF
-	TRBJ2-1	TRBV4-1	few	TGCGCCAGCAGCCAAGTAGATATGGGCGTGAGCTCCTACAATGAGCAGTTCTTC	CASSQVDMGVSSYNEQFF
-	TRBJ1-1	TRBV5-4	-	TGTGCCAGCAGCTTGGAAGGACTCATGAACACTGAAGCTTTCTTT	CASSLEGLMNTEAFF
-	TRBJ1-1	TRBV7-9	few	TGTGCCAGCAGCTTAGGTTCCGTCAGCACTGAAGCTTTCTTT	CASSLGSVSTEAFF
TRBD1	TRBJ2-7	TRBV29-1	-	TGCAGCGTTGAAGGTGACAGGGAAGGCCACGAGCAGTACTTC	CSVEGDREGHEQYF
-	TRBJ2-7	TRBV28	-	TGTGCCAGCAGTTTATTGGGGCGGAACTCCTACGAGCAGTACTTC	CASSLLGRNSYEQYF